The clone carrying this TCR beta chain was counted many times. As yet, its antigen is unknown. The sample belongs to a study of Graves' ophthalmopathy and Graves' hyperthyroidism. TCR beta CDR3 regions were amplified from RNA transcripts. Investigators did first-round RT-PCR with HTBI primers, then second-round multiplex PCR. TCRdb fed the multiplex PCR reads into MiXCR, producing one record per CDR3 protein. The sample yields more than 1,000,000 distinct CDR3 sequences, about 36% seen once. The V end was cut by 0 bases, the J end by 2 bases, with 9 bases between. CDR1 and CDR2 (germline): SGHRS, YFSETQ. This CDR3 has 14 residues. Study-wide points: Cross-validated, the 13-signature model showed 87.88%/81.08% sensitivity/specificity, and 80%/75% in the test set. At 70.59% sensitivity and 72.22% specificity, the model predicted progression of the ophthalmopathy.

The hyperthyroidism patients had a new diagnosis of under 2 months' duration and were aged 18 to 65. This sequence originates from an adult man with Graves' hyperthyroidism. The sequencing input was peripheral blood or thyroid tissue (not recorded which). The rearrangement uses TRBV5-1 and TRBJ2-7; unclear D gene. CDR3 region: CASSLEAETYEQYF. The CDR3 DNA follows: TGCGCCAGCAGCTTGGAGGCGGAGACCTACGAGCAGTACTTC.